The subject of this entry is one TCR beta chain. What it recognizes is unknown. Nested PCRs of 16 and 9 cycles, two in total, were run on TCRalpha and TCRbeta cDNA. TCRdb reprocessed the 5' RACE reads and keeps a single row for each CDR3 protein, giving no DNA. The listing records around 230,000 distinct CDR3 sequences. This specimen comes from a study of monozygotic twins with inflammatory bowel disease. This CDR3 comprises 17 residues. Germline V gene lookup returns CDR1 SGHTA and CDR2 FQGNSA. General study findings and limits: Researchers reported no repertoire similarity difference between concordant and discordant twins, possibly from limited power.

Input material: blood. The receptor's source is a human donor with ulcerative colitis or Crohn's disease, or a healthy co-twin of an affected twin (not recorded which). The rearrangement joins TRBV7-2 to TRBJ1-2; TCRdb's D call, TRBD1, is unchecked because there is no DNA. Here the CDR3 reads CASSLPRGRKVDYGYTF.